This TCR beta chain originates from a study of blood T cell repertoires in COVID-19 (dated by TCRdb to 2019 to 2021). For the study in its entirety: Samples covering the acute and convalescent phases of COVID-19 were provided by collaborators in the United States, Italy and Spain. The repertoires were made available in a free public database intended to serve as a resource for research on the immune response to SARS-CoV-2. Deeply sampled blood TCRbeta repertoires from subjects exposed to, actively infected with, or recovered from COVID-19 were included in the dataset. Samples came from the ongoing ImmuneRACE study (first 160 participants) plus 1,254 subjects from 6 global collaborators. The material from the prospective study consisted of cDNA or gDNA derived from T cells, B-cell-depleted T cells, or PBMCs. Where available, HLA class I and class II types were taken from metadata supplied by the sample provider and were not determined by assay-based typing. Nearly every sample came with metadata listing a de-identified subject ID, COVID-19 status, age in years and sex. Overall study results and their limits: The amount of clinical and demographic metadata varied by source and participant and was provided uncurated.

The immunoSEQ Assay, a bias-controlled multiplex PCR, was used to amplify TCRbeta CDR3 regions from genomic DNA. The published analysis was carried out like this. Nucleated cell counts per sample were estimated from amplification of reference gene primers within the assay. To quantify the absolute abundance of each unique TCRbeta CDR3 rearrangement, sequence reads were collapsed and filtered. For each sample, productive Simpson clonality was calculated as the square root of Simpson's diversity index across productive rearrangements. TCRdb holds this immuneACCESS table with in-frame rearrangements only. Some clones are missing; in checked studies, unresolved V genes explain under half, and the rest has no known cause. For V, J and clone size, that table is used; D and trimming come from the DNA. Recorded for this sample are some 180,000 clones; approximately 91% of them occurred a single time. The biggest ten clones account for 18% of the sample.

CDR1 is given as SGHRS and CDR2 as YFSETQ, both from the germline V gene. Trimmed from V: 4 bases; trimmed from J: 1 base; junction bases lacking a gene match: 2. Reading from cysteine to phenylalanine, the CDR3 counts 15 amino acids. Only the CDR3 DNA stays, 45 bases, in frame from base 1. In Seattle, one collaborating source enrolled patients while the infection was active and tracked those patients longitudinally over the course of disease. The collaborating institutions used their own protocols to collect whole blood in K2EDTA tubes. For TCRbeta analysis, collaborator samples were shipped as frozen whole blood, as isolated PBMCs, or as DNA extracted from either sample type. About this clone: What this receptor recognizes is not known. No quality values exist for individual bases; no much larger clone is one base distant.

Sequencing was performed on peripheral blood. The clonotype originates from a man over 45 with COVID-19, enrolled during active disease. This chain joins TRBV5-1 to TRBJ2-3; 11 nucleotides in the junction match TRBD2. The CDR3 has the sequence CASSETSGGTDTQYF. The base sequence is TGCGCCAGCAGCGAGACTAGCGGGGGCACAGATACGCAGTATTTT. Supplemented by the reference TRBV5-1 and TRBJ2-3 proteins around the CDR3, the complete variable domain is KAGVTQTPRYLIKTRGQQVTLSCSPISGHRSVSWYQQTPGQGLQFLFEYFSETQRNKGNFPGRFSGRQFSNSRSEMNVSTLELGDSALYLCASSETSGGTDTQYFGPGTRLTVL.